These 5 T cell receptor beta chains were all obtained from the same sample, sequenced in a study of blood T cells in healthy people across ages. Combining a sample-barcoded 5' primer with a J-beta primer mix, a second PCR ran for about 7 to 11 cycles. Each CDR3 protein is one row after TCRdb ran MiXCR on the 5' RACE reads. The profile shows roughly 1.4 million distinct CDR3 sequences, around 59% of them singletons. Specimen: blood. These receptors were collected from a man aged 18-30 years in good health.

This chain joins TRBV7-2 and TRBJ2-4; D possibly corresponds to TRBD1 (6 bases). The J call may not be correct, given that the DNA end is closer to TRBJ2-7. Germline V gives CDR1 SGHTA, CDR2 FQGNSA. The CDR3 contains 17 residues. The CDR3 loop reads CASSLGTTTGISYEQYF. CDR3 DNA sequence: TGTGCCAGCAGCTTAGGGACCACTACAGGGATTAGCTACGAGCAGTACTTC.

The V call is TRBV12-3 or TRBV12-4, the J call TRBJ2-7; 10 bases agree with TRBD1. The CDR3 consists of 17 residues. Unmatched junction bases numbered 17, after V lost 5 bases and J lost 7 bases. The CDR3: CASSLPGQGTPYNEQYF. CDR3 bases: TGTGCCAGCAGTCTCCCGGGACAGGGGACTCCCTACAATGAGCAGTACTTC.

In nucleotides, the CDR3 is TGTGCCAGCAGCCCCCGTGGGCCCTCAATAGATACGCAGTATTTT. Its translation: CASSPRGPSIDTQYF. The V and J genes are TRBV7-9 and TRBJ2-3; no reliable D call. Germline CDR1 is SEHNR and CDR2 is FQNEAQ (reference sequence). V gave up 5 bases and J gave up 5 bases, with 17 bases separating them. The CDR3 has 15 residues.

V is TRBV6-5 and J is TRBJ1-1; D gene ambiguous. Germline CDR1 MNHEY, CDR2 SVGAGI. Deletions cut 2 bases from V and 6 bases from J, with 10 bases between. CDR3 length equals 13 residues. The CDR3 region has the DNA TGTGCCAGCAGTTACCTCTACAGCTCTGAAGCTTTCTTT. It encodes CASSYLYSSEAFF.

This clonotype was counted between two and nine times. The rearrangement joins TRBV6-6 to TRBJ2-4; perhaps D is TRBD1 or TRBD2 (5 bases each). The last part of the DNA fits TRBJ2-7 better; the J call may be wrong. CDR3 length: 13 residues. In germline, CDR1 is MNHNY, CDR2 SVGAGI (reference sequence). The CDR3 DNA reads as TGTGCCAGCAGTTACTCGAGGGACGACGAGCAGTACTTC. Amino acid sequence: CASSYSRDDEQYF.